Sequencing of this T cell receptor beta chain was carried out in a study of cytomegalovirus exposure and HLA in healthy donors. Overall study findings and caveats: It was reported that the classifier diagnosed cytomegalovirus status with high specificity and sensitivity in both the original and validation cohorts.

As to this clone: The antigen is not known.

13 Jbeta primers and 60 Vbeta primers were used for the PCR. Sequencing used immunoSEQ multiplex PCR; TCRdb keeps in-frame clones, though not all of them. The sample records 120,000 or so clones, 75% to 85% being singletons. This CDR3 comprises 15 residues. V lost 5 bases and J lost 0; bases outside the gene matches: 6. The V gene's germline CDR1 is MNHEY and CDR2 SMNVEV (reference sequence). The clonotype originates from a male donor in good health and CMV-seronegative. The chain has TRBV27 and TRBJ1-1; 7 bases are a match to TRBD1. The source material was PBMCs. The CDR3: CASSLSRGVNTEAFF. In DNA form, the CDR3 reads TGTGCCAGCAGTCTAAGCAGGGGGGTGAACACTGAAGCTTTCTTT.